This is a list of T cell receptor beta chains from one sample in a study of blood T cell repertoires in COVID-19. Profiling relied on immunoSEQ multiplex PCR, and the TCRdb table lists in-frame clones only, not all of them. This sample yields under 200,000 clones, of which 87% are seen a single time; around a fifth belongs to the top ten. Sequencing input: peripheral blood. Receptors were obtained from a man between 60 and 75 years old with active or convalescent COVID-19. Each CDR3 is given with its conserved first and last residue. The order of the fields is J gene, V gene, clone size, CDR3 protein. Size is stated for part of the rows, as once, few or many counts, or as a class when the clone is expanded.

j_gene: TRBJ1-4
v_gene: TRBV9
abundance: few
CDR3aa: CASSVAGANEKLFF

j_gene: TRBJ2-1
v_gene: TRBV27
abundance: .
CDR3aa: CASSLGLYPRGHNEQFF

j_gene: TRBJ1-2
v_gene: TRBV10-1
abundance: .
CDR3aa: CASSPDRLNGYTF

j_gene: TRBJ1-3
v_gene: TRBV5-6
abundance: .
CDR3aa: CASSYDNSGNTIYF

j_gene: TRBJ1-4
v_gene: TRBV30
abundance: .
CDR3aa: CAWSTLTEEKLFF

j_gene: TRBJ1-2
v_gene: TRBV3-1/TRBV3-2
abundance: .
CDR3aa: CASSQEGGHYYGYTF

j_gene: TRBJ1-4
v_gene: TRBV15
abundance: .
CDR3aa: CATSSPLGQLSTSTNEKLFF

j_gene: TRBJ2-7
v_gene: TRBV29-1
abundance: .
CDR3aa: CSVTRDRDEQYF

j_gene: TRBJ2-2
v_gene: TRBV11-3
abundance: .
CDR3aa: CASSPTGAYTGELFF

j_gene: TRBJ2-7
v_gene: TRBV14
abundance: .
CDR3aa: CASSRGTEKDYEQYF

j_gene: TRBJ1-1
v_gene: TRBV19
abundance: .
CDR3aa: CASNRRRTPGTEAFF

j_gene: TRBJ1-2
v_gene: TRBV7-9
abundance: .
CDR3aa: CASSLWTPNYGYTF

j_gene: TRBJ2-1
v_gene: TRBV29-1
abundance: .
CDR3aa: CSVVQGARFF

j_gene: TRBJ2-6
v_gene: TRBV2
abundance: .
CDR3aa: CASSVLASGANVLTF

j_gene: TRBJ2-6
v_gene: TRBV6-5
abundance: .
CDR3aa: CASERISGANVLTF

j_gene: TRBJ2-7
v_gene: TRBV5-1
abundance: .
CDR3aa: CASSPYRGGDLYEQYF

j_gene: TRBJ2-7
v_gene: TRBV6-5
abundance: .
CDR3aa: CASSRGQGKYEQYF

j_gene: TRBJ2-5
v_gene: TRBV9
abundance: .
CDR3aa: CASSQGTVIKETQYF

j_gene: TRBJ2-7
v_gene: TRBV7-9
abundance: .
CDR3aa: CASSTGTAATYEQYF

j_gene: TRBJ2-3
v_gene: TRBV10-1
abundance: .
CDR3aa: CASSGWAGGYSDTQYF

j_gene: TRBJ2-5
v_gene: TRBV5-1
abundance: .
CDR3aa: CASSLMGRETQYF

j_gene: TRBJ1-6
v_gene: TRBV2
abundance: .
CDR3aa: CASSAGTGPSPLHF

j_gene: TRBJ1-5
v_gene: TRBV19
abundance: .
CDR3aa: CASSITYNQPQHF

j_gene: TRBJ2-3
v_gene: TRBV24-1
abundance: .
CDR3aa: CATARTTSATDTQYF

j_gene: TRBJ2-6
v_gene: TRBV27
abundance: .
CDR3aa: CASSPRREGPRGANVLTF

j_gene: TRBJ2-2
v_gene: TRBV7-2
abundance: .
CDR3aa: CASSFSFTTGSSGELFF

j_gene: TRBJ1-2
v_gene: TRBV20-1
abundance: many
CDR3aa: CSASPTGYHGYTF

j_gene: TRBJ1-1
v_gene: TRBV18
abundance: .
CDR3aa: CASSVGGGRVAEAFF

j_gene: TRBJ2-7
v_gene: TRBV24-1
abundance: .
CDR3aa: CATSETGAHSYEQYF

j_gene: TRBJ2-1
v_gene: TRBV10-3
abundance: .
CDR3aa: CAISDRGRNEQFF

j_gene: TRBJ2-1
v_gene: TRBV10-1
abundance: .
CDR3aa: CASSESRAVHYNEQFF

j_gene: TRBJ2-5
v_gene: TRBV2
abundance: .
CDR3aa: CASRAGRQPGQETQYF

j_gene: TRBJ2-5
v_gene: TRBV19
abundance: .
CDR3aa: CASSDLGTVQETQYF

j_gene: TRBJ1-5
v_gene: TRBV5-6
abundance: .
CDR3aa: CASSLRYSNQPQHF

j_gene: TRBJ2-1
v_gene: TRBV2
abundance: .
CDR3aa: CASRSQDGSSYNEQFF

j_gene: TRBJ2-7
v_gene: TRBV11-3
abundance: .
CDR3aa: CASSDGSSYEQYF

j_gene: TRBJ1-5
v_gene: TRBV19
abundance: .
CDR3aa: CASRSSTGSNQPQHF